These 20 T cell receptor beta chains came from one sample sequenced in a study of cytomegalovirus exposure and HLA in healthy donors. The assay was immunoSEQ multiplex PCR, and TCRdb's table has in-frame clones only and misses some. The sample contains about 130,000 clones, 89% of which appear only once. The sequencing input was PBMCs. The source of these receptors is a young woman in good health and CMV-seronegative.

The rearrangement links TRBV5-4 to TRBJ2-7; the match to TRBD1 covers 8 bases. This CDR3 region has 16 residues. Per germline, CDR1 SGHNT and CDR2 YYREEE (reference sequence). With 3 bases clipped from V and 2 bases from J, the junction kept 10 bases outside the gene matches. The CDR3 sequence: CASSSGGTGGTYEQYV. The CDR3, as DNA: TGTGCCAGCAGCTCGGGTGGCACAGGGGGGACCTACGAGCAGTACGTC.

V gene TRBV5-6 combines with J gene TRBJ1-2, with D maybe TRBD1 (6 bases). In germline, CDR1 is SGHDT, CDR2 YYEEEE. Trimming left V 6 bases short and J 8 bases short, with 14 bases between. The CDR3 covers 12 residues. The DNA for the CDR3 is TGTGCCAGCAATTTACAGGGCGGCGGCTACACCTTC. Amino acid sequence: CASNLQGGGYTF.

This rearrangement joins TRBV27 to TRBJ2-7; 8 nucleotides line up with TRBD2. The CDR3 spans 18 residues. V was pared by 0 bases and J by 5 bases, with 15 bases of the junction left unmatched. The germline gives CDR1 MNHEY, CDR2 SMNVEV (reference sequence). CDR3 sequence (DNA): TGTGCCAGCAGTTTATCGCCCAGGCTAGCGGGTAGTACTGACGAGCAGTACTTC. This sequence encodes CASSLSPRLAGSTDEQYF.

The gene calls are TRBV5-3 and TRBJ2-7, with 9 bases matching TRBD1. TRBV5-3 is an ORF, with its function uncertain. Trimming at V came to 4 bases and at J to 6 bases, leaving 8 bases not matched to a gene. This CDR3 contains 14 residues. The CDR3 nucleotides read TGTGCCAGAAGCAGGGGACAGGGATGTGGCGAGCAGTACGTC. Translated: CARSRGQGCGEQYV.

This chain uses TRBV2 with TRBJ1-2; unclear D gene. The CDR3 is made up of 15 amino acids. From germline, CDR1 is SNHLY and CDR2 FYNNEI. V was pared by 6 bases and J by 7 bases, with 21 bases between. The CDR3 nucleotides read TGTGCCAGCAGCCCCTTCTTGTCCATCCACGGTGGCTACACCTTC. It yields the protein CASSPFLSIHGGYTF.

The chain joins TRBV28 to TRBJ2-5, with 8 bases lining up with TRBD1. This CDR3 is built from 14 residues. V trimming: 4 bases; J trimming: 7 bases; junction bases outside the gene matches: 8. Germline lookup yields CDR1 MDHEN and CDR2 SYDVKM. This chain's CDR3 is CASSWGQEIATQYF. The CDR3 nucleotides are TGTGCCAGCAGTTGGGGACAGGAGATTGCGACCCAGTACTTC.

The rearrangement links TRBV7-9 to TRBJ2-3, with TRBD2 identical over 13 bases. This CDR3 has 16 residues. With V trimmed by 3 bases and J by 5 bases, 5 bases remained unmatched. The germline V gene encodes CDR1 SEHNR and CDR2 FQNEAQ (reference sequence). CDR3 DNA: TGTGCCAGCAGCTTCGGGACTAGCGGGGTCAAAGATACGCAGTATTTT. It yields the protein CASSFGTSGVKDTQYF.

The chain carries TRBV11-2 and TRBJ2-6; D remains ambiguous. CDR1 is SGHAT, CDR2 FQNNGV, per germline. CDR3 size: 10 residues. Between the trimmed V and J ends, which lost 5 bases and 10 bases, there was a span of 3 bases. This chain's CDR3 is CASSANVLTF. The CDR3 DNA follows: TGTGCCAGCAGCGCGAACGTCCTGACTTTC.

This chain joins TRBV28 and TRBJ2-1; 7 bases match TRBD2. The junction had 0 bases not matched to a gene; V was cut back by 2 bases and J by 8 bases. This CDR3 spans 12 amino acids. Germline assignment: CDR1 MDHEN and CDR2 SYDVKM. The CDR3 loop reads CASSLGGDEQFF. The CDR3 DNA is TGTGCCAGCAGTTTAGGGGGGGATGAGCAGTTCTTC.

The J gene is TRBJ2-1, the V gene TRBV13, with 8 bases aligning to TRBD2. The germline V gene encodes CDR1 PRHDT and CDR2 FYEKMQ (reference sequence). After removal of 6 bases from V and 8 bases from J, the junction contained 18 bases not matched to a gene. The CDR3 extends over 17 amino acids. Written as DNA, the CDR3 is TGTGCCAGCAGTCCGCGTTCGGGAGGGCCATCCACCGATGAGCAGTTCTTC. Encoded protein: CASSPRSGGPSTDEQFF. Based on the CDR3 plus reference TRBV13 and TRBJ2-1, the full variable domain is AAGVIQSPRHLIKEKRETATLKCYPIPRHDTVYWYQQGPGQDPQFLISFYEKMQSDKGSIPDRFSAQQFSDYHSELNMSSLELGDSALYFCASSPRSGGPSTDEQFFGPGTRLTVL.

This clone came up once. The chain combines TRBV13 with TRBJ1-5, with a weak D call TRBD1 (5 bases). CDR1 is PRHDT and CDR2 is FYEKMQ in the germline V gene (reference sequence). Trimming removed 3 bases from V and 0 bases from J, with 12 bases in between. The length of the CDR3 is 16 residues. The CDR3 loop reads CASSFGVGLSNQPQHF. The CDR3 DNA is TGTGCCAGCAGCTTCGGGGTGGGACTTAGCAATCAGCCCCAGCATTTT.

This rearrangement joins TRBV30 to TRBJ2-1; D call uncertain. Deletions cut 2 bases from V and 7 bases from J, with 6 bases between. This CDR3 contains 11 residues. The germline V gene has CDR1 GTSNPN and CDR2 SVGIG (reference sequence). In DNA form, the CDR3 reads TGTGCCTGGAGTCCCCTAAATGAGCAGTTCTTC. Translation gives CAWSPLNEQFF.

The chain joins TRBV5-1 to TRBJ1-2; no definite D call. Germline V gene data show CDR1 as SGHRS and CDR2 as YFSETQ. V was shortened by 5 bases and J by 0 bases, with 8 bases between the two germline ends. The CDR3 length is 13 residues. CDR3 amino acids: CASSLEANYGYTF. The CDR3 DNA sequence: TGCGCCAGCAGTCTCGAGGCTAACTATGGCTACACCTTC.

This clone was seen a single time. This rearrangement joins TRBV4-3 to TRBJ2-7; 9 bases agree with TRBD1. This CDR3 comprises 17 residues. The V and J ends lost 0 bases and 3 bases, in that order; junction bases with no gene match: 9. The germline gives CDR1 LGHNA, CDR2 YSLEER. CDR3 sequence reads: CASSQDGTGTGHYEQYF. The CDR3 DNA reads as TGCGCCAGCAGCCAAGATGGGACGGGGACAGGGCACTACGAGCAGTACTTC.

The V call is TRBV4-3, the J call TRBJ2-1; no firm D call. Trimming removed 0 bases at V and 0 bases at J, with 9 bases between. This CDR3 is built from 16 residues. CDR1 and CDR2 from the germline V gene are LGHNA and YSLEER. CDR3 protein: CASSQDVTFSYNEQFF. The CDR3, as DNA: TGCGCCAGCAGCCAAGATGTGACATTCTCCTACAATGAGCAGTTCTTC.

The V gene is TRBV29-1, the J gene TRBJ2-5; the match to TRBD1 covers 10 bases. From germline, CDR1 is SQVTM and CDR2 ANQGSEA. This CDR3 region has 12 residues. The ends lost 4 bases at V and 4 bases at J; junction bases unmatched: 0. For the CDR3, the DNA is TGCAGCGTTGGGACAGGGGGAGAGACCCAGTACTTC. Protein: CSVGTGGETQYF.

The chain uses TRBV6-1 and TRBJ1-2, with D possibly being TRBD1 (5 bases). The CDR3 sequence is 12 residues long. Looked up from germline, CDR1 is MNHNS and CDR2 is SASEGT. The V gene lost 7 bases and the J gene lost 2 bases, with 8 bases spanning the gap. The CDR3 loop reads CASKQANYGYTF. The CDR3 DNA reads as TGTGCCAGCAAACAGGCCAACTATGGCTACACCTTC.

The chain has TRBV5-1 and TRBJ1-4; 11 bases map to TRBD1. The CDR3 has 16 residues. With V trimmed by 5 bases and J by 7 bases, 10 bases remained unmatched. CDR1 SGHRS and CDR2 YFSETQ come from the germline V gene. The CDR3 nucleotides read TGCGCCAGCAGGGCGGGACAGGGGGTCACTGGTGAAAAACTGTTTTTT. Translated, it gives CASRAGQGVTGEKLFF.

The CDR3 nucleotides read TGTGCCAGCAACCCGGAAGCGGGAACACCGGATACGCAGTATTTT. Residues: CASNPEAGTPDTQYF. This chain connects TRBV6-5 to TRBJ2-3, with 7 bases fitting TRBD2. Trimming at V came to 7 bases and at J to 6 bases, leaving 13 bases not matched to a gene. CDR1 is MNHEY and CDR2 is SVGAGI in the germline V gene. The CDR3 totals 15 residues.

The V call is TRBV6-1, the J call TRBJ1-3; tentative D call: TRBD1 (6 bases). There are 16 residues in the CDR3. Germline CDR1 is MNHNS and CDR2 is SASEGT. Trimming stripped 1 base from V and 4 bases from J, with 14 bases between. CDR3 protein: CASSEVGGLGGNTIYF. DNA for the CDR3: TGTGCCAGCAGTGAAGTGGGGGGGCTAGGCGGAAACACCATATATTTT.